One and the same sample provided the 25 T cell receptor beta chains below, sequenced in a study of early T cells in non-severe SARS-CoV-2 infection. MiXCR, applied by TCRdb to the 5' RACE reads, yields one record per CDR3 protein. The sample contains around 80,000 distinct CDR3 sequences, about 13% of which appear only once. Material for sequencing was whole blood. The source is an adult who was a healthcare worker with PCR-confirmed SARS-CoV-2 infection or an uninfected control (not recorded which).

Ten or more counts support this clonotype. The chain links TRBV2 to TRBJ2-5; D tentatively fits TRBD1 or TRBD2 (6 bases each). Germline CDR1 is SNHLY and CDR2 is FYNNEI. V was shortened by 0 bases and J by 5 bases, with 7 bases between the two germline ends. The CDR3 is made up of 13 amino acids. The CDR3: CASSEAGGETQYF. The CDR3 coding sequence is TGTGCCAGCAGTGAAGCAGGGGGGGAGACCCAGTACTTC.

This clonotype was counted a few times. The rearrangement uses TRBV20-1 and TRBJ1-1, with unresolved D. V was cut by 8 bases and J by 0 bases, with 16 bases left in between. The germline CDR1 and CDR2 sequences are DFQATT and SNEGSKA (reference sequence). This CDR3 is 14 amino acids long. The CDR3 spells CSSNAPEMNTEAFF. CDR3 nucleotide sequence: TGCAGTTCAAATGCCCCTGAGATGAACACTGAAGCTTTCTTT.

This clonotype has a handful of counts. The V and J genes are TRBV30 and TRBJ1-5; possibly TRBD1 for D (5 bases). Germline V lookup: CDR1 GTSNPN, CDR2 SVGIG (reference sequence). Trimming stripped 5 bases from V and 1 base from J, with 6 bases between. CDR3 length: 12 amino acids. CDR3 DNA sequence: TGTGCCTGGGACAGAAGCAATCAGCCCCAGCATTTT. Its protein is CAWDRSNQPQHF.

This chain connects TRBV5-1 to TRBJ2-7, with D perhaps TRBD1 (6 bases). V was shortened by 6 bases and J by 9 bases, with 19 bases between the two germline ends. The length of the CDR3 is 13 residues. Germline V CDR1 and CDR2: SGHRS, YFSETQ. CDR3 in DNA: TGCGCCAGCAACCGGGACACCGGTAGAGTGCAGTACTTC. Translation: CASNRDTGRVQYF.

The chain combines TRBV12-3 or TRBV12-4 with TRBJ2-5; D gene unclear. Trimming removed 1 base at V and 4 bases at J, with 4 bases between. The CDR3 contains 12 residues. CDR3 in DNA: TGTGCCAGCAGTTTAGGGTCAGAGACCCAGTACTTC. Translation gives CASSLGSETQYF.

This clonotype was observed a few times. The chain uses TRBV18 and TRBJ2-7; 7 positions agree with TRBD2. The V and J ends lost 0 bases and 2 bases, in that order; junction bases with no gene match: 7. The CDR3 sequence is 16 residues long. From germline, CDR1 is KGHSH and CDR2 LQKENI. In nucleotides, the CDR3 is TGTGCCAGCTCACCACCGTCCTGGACTAGGACCTACGAGCAGTACTTC. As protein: CASSPPSWTRTYEQYF.

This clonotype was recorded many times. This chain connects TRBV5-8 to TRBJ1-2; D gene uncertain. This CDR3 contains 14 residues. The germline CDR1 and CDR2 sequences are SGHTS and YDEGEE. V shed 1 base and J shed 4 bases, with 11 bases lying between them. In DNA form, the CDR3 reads TGTGCCAGCAGCTTGATTGGGCAGCGCTATGGCTACACCTTC. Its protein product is CASSLIGQRYGYTF.

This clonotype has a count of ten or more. The DNA for the CDR3 is TGTGCCAGCAGCTTTACCGGGACAGGGGGCCAAGAGACCCAGTACTTC. It codes for CASSFTGTGGQETQYF. This rearrangement joins TRBV11-1 to TRBJ2-5; 11 nucleotides match TRBD1. J was trimmed by 1 base and V by 3 bases; bases with no gene match: 4. Germline V gene data show CDR1 as SGHAT and CDR2 as FQDESV (reference sequence). There are 16 residues in the CDR3.

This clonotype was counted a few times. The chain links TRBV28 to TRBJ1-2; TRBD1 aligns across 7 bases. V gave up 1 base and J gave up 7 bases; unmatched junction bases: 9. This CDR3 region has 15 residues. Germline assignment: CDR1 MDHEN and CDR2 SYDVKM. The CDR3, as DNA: TGTGCCAGCAGTTTATTTATTTCCCAGGGGGGTGGCTACACCTTC. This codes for CASSLFISQGGGYTF.

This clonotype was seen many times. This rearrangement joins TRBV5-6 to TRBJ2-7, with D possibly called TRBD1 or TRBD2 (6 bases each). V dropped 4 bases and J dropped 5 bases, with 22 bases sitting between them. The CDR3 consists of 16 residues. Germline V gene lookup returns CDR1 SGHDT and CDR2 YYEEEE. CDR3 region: CASSPLPAGGLNEQYF. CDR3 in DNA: TGTGCCAGCAGCCCCTTACCGGCCGGGGGCCTAAACGAGCAGTACTTC.

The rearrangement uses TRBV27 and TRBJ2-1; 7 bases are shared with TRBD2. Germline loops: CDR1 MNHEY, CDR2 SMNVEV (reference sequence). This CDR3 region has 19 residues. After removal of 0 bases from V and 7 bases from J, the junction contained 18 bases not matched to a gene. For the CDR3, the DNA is TGTGCCAGCAGTTTATCGCCCTCTGGGGTGCGGGGAGGGTGGAATGAGCAGTTCTTC. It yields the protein CASSLSPSGVRGGWNEQFF.

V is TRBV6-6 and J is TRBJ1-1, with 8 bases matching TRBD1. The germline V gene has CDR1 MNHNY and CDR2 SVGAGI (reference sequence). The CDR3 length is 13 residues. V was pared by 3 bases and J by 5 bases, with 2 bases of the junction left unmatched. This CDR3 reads CASSYHRGTEAFF. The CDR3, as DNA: TGTGCCAGCAGTTATCACAGGGGGACTGAAGCTTTCTTT.

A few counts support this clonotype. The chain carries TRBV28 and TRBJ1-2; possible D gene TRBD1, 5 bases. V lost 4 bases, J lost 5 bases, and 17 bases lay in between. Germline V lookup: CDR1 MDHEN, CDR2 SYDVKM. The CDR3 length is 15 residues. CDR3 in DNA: TGTGCCAGCAGTTCACCGGGCGGGGGATCGTATGGCTACACCTTC. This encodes CASSSPGGGSYGYTF.

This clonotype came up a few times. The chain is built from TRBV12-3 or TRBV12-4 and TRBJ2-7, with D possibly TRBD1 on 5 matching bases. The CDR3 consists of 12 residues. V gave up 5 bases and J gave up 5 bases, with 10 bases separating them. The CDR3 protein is CASSHHRNEQYF. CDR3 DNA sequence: TGTGCCAGCAGTCACCACAGGAACGAGCAGTACTTC.

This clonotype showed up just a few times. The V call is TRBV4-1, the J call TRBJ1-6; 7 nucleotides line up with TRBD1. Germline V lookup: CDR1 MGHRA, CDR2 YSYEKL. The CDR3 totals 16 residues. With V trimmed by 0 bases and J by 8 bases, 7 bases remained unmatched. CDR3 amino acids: CASSQDRRDSYSPLHF. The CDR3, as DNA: TGCGCCAGCAGCCAAGACAGGAGGGACAGCTATTCACCCCTCCACTTT.

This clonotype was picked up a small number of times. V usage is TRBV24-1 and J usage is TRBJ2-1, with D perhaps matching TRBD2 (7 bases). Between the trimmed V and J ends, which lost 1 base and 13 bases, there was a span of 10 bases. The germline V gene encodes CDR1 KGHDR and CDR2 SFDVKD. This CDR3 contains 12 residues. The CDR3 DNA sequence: TGTGCCACCAGTGATTTCGGGGGGCGTCAGTTCTTC. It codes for CATSDFGGRQFF.

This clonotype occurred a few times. The CDR3 spells CASSFGLENTEAFF. The CDR3 DNA follows: TGTGCCAGCAGTTTTGGGCTAGAAAACACTGAAGCTTTCTTT. This chain joins TRBV12-3 or TRBV12-4 and TRBJ1-1; no clear D. V lost 3 bases to trimming and J lost 2 bases, with 10 bases between them. The CDR3 has 14 residues.

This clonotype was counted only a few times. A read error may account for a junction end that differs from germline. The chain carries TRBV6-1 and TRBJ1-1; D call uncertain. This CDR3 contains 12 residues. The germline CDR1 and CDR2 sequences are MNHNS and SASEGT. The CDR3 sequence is CASSEGEWGDVF. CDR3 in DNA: TGTGCCAGCAGTGAAGGGGAATGGGGAGATGTTTTT.

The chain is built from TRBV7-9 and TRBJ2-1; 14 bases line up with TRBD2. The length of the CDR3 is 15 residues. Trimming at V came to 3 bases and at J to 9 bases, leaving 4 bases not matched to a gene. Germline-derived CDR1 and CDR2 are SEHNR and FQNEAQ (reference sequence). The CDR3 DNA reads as TGTGCCAGCAGCTTCGGACTAGCGGGGGGAGGTGAGCAGTTCTTC. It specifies CASSFGLAGGGEQFF.

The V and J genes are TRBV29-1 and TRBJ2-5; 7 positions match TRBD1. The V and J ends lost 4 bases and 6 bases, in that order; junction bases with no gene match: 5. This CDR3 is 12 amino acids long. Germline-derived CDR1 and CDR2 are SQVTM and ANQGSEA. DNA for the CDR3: TGCAGCGTTGTGTCAGGGGGACAGACCCAGTACTTC. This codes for CSVVSGGQTQYF.

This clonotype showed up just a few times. CDR3 bases: TGTGCCAGCAGTTTAGCCGGGACGTTGGAGCAGTACTTC. Its translation: CASSLAGTLEQYF. The chain recombines TRBV27 with TRBJ2-7; D is tentatively TRBD1 or TRBD2 (5 bases each). Trimming removed 2 bases from V and 7 bases from J, with 12 bases in between. The CDR3 has 13 residues. The germline CDR1 and CDR2 sequences are MNHEY and SMNVEV (reference sequence).

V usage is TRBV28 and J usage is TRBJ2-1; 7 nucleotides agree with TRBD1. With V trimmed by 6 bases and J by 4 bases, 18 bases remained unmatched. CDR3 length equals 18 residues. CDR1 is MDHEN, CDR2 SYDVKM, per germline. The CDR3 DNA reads TGTGCCAGCAGCCCCGAAGTAGGGGGCTTCACGTTTTACAATGAGCAGTTCTTC. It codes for CASSPEVGGFTFYNEQFF. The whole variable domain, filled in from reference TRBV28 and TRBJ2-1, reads DVKVTQSSRYLVKRTGEKVFLECVQDMDHENMFWYRQDPGLGLRLIYFSYDVKMKEKGDIPEGYSVSREKKERFSLILESASTNQTSMYLCASSPEVGGFTFYNEQFFGPGTRLTVL.

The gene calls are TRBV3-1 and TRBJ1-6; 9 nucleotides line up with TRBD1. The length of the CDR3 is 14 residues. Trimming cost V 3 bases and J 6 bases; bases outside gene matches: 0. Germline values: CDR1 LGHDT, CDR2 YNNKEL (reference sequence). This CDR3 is CASSQGQGNSPLHF. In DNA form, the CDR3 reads TGTGCCAGCAGCCAGGGACAGGGTAATTCACCCCTCCACTTT.

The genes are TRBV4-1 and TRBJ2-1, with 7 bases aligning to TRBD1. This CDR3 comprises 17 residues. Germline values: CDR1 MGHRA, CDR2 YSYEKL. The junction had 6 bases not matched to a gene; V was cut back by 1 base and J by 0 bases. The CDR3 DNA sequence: TGCGCCAGCAGCCAAGGACAGGGATCGAGCTCCTACAATGAGCAGTTCTTC. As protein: CASSQGQGSSSYNEQFF.

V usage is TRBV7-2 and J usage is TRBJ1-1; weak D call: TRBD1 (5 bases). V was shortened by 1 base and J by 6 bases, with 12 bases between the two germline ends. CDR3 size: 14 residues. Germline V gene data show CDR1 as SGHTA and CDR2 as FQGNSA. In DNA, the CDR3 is TGTGCCAGCAGCTTAGACTCCGGGGCCCCTGAAGCTTTCTTT. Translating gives CASSLDSGAPEAFF.